A single T cell receptor (beta chain) is shown here with its context. Its antigen remains unknown. Germline CDR1 and CDR2: MNHEY and SMNVEV (reference sequence). J lost 4 bases, V lost 6 bases, and 14 bases had no gene match. The CDR3 loop spans 16 amino acids. The entry originates in a study of cytomegalovirus exposure and HLA in healthy donors. About the study: Falling in the Caucasian-associated ancestry cluster were 81% of some 400 genotyped donors. Study-level points and caveats: With DRB1 most and HLA-C fewest, TCR association rates differed between HLA loci in a later analysis. Accurate prediction of HLA-A and HLA-B alleles (for most subjects) was reportedly achieved from TCR beta sequences.

The PCR made use of 60 Vbeta and 13 Jbeta primers. Generated by immunoSEQ multiplex PCR, the TCRdb table keeps only in-frame clones and is missing some. The sample has roughly 160,000 clones, more than 80% seen once. Although they were nominally healthy when sampled, donors likely had unrecorded immune exposures. The sequenced material came from PBMCs. The clonotype originates from a male donor in good health and CMV-seronegative. The chain carries TRBV27 and TRBJ2-7, with 8 bases aligning to TRBD2. For the CDR3, the DNA is TGTGCCAGCAGGCCACTAGCGGAGGGCCGCAGTTACGAGCAGTACTTC. This translates into CASRPLAEGRSYEQYF.